This T cell receptor (beta chain) was captured by sequencing in a study of persistence of HIV-infected CD4 T cells. On the study more broadly: Isolated cells were CMV- and HIV-1 Gag-responding CD4+ T cells. Blood samples, up to roughly 200 mL, came from multiple time points, except a couple of leukapheresis donors sampled once. Whole-study findings and limits: The rare CMV-responding cells with HIV-1 proviruses were not separately TCR-sequenced.

Trimming took 7 bases from V and 0 from J, leaving 11 bases between them. Germline CDR1 MNHEY, CDR2 SVGAGI. The CDR3 sequence is 14 residues long. Cells were stimulated with overlapping HIV-1 Gag 15-mer peptides. CD40L-negative CD69-negative CD45RO-high memory CD4+ T cells were sorted as populations depleted of antigen-responding cells. Anti-CD28/CD49d costimulation, CD40-blocking antibody and enfuvirtide were given to CD8-depleted PBMCs for less than 20 hours. This was the immunoSEQ version 4 assay in survey mode. Clones were sequenced by immunoSEQ multiplex PCR, and TCRdb holds only the in-frame ones, with some missing. The sample has about 36,000 clones, about 84% seen once. On this clone itself: The antigen is undetermined.

This clonotype was sampled from an adult with HIV. The donor label of this sample is uncertain. The input for sequencing was cultured CD4+ T cells from PBMCs, taken from a patient who received antiretroviral therapy. This rearrangement joins TRBV6-5 to TRBJ2-3; no clear D gene. CDR3 sequence reads: CASKRQVSTDTQYF. The CDR3 coding sequence is TGTGCCAGCAAACGGCAGGTGAGCACAGATACGCAGTATTTT.